This T cell receptor beta chain was captured in a study of control samples from healthy donors and cancer patients. From germline, CDR1 is SGHAT and CDR2 FQNNGV. The CDR3 spans 15 residues. V lost 0 bases and J lost 5; bases outside the gene matches: 6. TCRdb's table, derived via immunoSEQ multiplex PCR, lists solely in-frame clones and lacks some. The table has about 60,000 clones, 95% to 96% seen once. Material for sequencing was blood. J is TRBJ1-1 and V is TRBV11-2; 7 bases fit TRBD1. This TCR came from a young woman in good health. The chain's CDR3 is CASSLDRGKRTEAFF. The CDR3 DNA is TGTGCCAGCAGCTTAGACAGGGGGAAGAGAACTGAAGCTTTCTTT.